Here is one T cell receptor beta chain with its context. Its antigen is currently unknown. Donors in the study were healthy people who gave bone marrow. The data are from a study of cytomegalovirus exposure and HLA in healthy donors. CDR3 length equals 14 residues. From germline, CDR1 is SGHDT and CDR2 YYEEEE. Trimming took 4 bases from V and 2 from J; bases not matched to a gene: 5. The PCR ran on 60 Vbeta and 13 Jbeta primers. Repertoires were generated with immunoSEQ multiplex PCR, while TCRdb's copy carries only in-frame clones and drops some. The sample holds about 130,000 clones, around 77% seen once. General observations from the study: Accurate prediction of HLA-A and HLA-B alleles (for most subjects) was reportedly achieved from TCR beta sequences. Presence/absence analyses supposed approximately even sequencing depth among donors.

Source material: PBMCs. This chain joins TRBV5-6 and TRBJ2-7; 8 positions agree with TRBD2. This receptor was identified in a man aged 50 to 60 in good health and CMV-seronegative. This CDR3 is CASSLPGGTYEQYF. The CDR3 nucleotides are TGTGCCAGCAGCCTTCCGGGAGGGACCTACGAGCAGTACTTC. Combining the CDR3 with reference TRBV5-6 and TRBJ2-7 gives the whole variable domain DAGVTQSPTHLIKTRGQQVTLRCSPKSGHDTVSWYQQALGQGPQFIFQYYEEEERQRGNFPDRFSGHQFPNYSSELNVNALLLGDSALYLCASSLPGGTYEQYFGPGTRLTVT.